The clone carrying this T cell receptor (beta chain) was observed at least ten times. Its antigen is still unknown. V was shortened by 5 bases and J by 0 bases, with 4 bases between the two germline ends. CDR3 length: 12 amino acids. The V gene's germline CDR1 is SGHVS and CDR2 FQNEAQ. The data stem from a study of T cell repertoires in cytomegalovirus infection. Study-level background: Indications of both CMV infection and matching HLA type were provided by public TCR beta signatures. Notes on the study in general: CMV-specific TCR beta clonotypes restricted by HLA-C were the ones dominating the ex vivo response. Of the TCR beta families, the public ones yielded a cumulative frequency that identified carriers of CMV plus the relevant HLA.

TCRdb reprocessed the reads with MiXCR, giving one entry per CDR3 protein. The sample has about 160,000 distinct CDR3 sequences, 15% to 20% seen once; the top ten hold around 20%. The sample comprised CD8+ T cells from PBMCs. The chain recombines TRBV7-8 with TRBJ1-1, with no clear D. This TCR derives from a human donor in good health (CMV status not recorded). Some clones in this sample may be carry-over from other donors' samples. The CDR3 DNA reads TGTGCCAGCAGCAGGATGAACACTGAAGCTTTCTTT. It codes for CASSRMNTEAFF.